These 31 T cell receptor beta chains were sequenced from one sample in a study of human thymus T cells. Using immunoSEQ multiplex PCR, the repertoire was profiled, and TCRdb retains in-frame clones only, with some absent. The repertoire holds roughly 77,000 clones, with 85% to 95% as singletons. Thymic resections from corrective heart surgery supplied the tissue. The sample comprised thymus tissue. These receptors all stem from a girl in the first two years of life with a congenital heart defect but otherwise immunologically healthy.

V gene TRBV30 combines with J gene TRBJ2-7; either TRBD1 or TRBD2 may fit D (5 bases each). Trimming left V 0 bases short and J 2 bases short, with 14 bases between. Germline CDR1 is GTSNPN and CDR2 is SVGIG (reference sequence). The CDR3 covers 15 residues. The CDR3 here is CAWSVPGPATYEQYF. The DNA of the CDR3 is TGTGCCTGGAGTGTGCCGGGACCGGCGACCTACGAGCAGTACTTC. Together with reference TRBV30 and TRBJ2-7, the CDR3 gives the full variable domain: SQTIHQWPATLVQPVGSPLSLECTVEGTSNPNLYWYRQAAGRGLQLLFYSVGIGQISSEVPQNLSASRPQDRQFILSSKKLLLSDSGFYLCAWSVPGPATYEQYFGPGTRLTVT.

This chain joins TRBV13 and TRBJ2-3, with 9 bases fitting TRBD1. CDR1 is PRHDT, CDR2 FYEKMQ, per germline (reference sequence). Trimming removed 5 bases from V and 2 bases from J; junction bases left unmatched: 17. The CDR3 has 19 amino acids. Written as DNA, the CDR3 is TGTGCCAGCAGCCCACACAGGGGGCGGATCGTTCGGGTCACAGATACGCAGTATTTT. Protein: CASSPHRGRIVRVTDTQYF.

The chain joins TRBV19 to TRBJ2-5; D is ambiguous. The V end was cut by 2 bases, the J end by 1 base, with 11 bases between. The CDR3 sequence is 15 residues long. From germline, CDR1 is LNHDA and CDR2 SQIVND (reference sequence). CDR3 in DNA: TGTGCCAGTAGTATATCGCAGGACCGCCAAGAGACCCAGTACTTC. Translated: CASSISQDRQETQYF. Filled out from reference TRBV19 and TRBJ2-5, the complete variable domain reads DGGITQSPKYLFRKEGQNVTLSCEQNLNHDAMYWYRQDPGQGLRLIYYSQIVNDFQKGDIAEGYSVSREKKESFPLTVTSAQKNPTAFYLCASSISQDRQETQYFGPGTRLLVL.

V gene TRBV5-6 combines with J gene TRBJ1-1; 7 nucleotides align to TRBD1. CDR1 and CDR2 from the germline V gene are SGHDT and YYEEEE. Losses at the gene ends were 7 bases for V and 4 bases for J; bases not matched to a gene: 13. The CDR3 has 15 amino acids. CDR3 sequence (DNA): TGTGCCAGCTATATGGACAGGCCTGGAGCCACTGAAGCTTTCTTT. It yields the protein CASYMDRPGATEAFF.

CDR3 in DNA: TGCGCCAGCAGCCAAGATTATAATTACGGGTCCTTTCCCTCTGGGGCCAACGTCCTGACTTTC. It specifies CASSQDYNYGSFPSGANVLTF. The rearrangement joins TRBV4-1 to TRBJ2-6; D ambiguous. This CDR3 has 21 amino acids. V was clipped by 0 bases and J by 0 bases, with 21 bases between them. Looked up from germline, CDR1 is MGHRA and CDR2 is YSYEKL.

The chain employs TRBV14 and TRBJ1-4; D uncertain. The germline V gene has CDR1 SGHDN and CDR2 FVKESK. Trimming pared 1 base from V and 8 bases from J, leaving 14 bases between. The CDR3 sequence is 15 residues long. CDR3 bases: TGTGCCAGCAGCCAAGCCCGTCCGGGGTACGAAAAACTGTTTTTT. Protein: CASSQARPGYEKLFF.

The chain has TRBV27 and TRBJ1-5, with 9 nucleotides matching TRBD1. The germline CDR1 and CDR2 sequences are MNHEY and SMNVEV (reference sequence). This CDR3 region has 15 residues. J gave up 7 bases and V 5 bases, and 9 bases lay outside the gene matches. DNA of the CDR3: TGTGCCAGCAGTCTGGGACAGGGTTTTGACCAGCCCCAGCATTTT. It encodes CASSLGQGFDQPQHF.

The DNA for the CDR3 is TGTGCCAGCAGCGTTCGAACAGATACGCAGTATTTT. Translated, it gives CASSVRTDTQYF. The chain combines TRBV9 with TRBJ2-3; D ambiguous. CDR3 size: 12 residues. Germline loops: CDR1 SGDLS, CDR2 YYNGEE. V lost 2 bases to trimming and J lost 3 bases, with 4 bases between them.

The chain joins TRBV2 to TRBJ1-2; 7 positions agree with TRBD1. V lost 2 bases to trimming and J lost 0 bases; unmatched junction nucleotides: 18. CDR3 length: 20 residues. Germline CDR1 SNHLY, CDR2 FYNNEI. In nucleotides, the CDR3 is TGTGCCAGCAGTGAAAGACGGTCGGCCCCGGGACAGAATCCTAACTATGGCTACACCTTC. Amino acid sequence: CASSERRSAPGQNPNYGYTF.

V and J are TRBV5-5 and TRBJ2-1; D unclear. Trimming left V 0 bases short and J 8 bases short, with 9 bases between. The CDR3 consists of 13 residues. Germline values: CDR1 SGHKS, CDR2 YYEKEE (reference sequence). The CDR3 spells CASSLGRVDEQFF. CDR3 sequence (DNA): TGTGCCAGCAGCTTGGGTCGGGTGGATGAGCAGTTCTTC.

This sequence joins TRBV4-3 and TRBJ1-1, with D possibly matching TRBD1 (5 bases). The germline gives CDR1 LGHNA, CDR2 YSLEER. The V end was cut by 2 bases, the J end by 0 bases, with 22 bases between. The CDR3 spans 19 residues. The CDR3 nucleotides are TGCGCCAGCAGCCAACTCTACGGGACCCCTACATCCATGAACACTGAAGCTTTCTTT. Amino acids: CASSQLYGTPTSMNTEAFF.

V usage is TRBV11-2 and J usage is TRBJ2-1; 12 positions match TRBD2. The ends lost 4 bases at V and 10 bases at J; junction bases unmatched: 14. In germline, CDR1 is SGHAT, CDR2 FQNNGV. The CDR3 totals 17 residues. CDR3 sequence (DNA): TGTGCCAGCAGCTCACCCCCTTCGCTAGCGGGAGGGTCCGAGCAGTTCTTC. Encoded protein: CASSSPPSLAGGSEQFF.

CDR3 sequence (DNA): TGTGCCAGCGGGTCTCGGCGCAGGGGGGACACTGAAGCTTTCTTT. Translation: CASGSRRRGDTEAFF. The chain employs TRBV9 and TRBJ1-1, with TRBD1 identical over 7 bases. Germline assignment: CDR1 SGDLS and CDR2 YYNGEE. CDR3 length: 15 residues. Trimming removed 7 bases from V and 3 bases from J; junction bases left unmatched: 12. The complete variable domain, with remaining parts taken from reference TRBV9 and TRBJ1-1, reads DSGVTQTPKHLITATGQRVTLRCSPRSGDLSVYWYQQSLDQGLQFLIQYYNGEERAKGNILERFSAQQFPDLHSELNLSSLELGDSALYFCASGSRRRGDTEAFFGQGTRLTVV.

The CDR3: CSVGAATEAFF. Here the CDR3 DNA reads TGCAGTGTTGGGGCGGCCACTGAAGCTTTCTTT. J is TRBJ1-1 and V is TRBV20-1; tentative D call: TRBD1 (5 bases). V was cut by 7 bases and J by 4 bases, with 10 bases left in between. CDR1 and CDR2 from the germline V gene are DFQATT and SNEGSKA (reference sequence). This CDR3 comprises 11 residues.

The chain couples TRBV2 to TRBJ2-7, with TRBD2 identical over 9 bases. Germline CDR1 and CDR2: SNHLY and FYNNEI. The CDR3 is 15 amino acids. The V and J ends lost 4 bases and 6 bases, in that order; junction bases with no gene match: 10. CDR3 sequence reads: CASSGVAGLAAEQYF. The CDR3 region has the DNA TGTGCCAGCAGTGGAGTAGCGGGACTAGCCGCCGAGCAGTACTTC.

The V call is TRBV19, the J call TRBJ1-1; D is undetermined. Trimming pared 5 bases from V and 5 bases from J, leaving 12 bases between. Germline lookup yields CDR1 LNHDA and CDR2 SQIVND (reference sequence). This CDR3 spans 13 amino acids. The DNA of the CDR3 is TGTGCCAGTAGTCCCACGAGGGAAACTGAAGCTTTCTTT. Translating it yields CASSPTRETEAFF.

The chain is built from TRBV9 and TRBJ2-3, with 8 bases lining up with TRBD2. V lost 2 bases and J lost 6; bases outside the gene matches: 8. The CDR3 is made up of 15 amino acids. CDR1 and CDR2 from the germline V gene are SGDLS and YYNGEE. CDR3 sequence reads: CASSVSGTVRDTQYF. The CDR3 coding sequence is TGTGCCAGCAGCGTTAGCGGGACGGTCCGGGATACGCAGTATTTT.

The genes are TRBV7-8 and TRBJ1-2; the D gene is possibly TRBD1 (5 bases). The CDR3 is made up of 18 amino acids. Trimming stripped 2 bases from V and 1 base from J, with 20 bases between. Germline V lookup: CDR1 SGHVS, CDR2 FQNEAQ. CDR3 nucleotide sequence: TGTGCCAGCAGCTTAACCAGGGTACCCAAAGGAAATAACTATGGCTACACCTTC. Its protein product is CASSLTRVPKGNNYGYTF.

This clone showed up just once. The CDR3, as DNA: TGTGCCAGCAACCCGCACCGGGACACCGAAAAACTGTTTTTT. This sequence encodes CASNPHRDTEKLFF. The chain couples TRBV5-6 to TRBJ1-4; TRBD1 is a possible D gene (6 bases). Between the trimmed V and J ends, which lost 6 bases and 8 bases, there was a span of 17 bases. The germline gives CDR1 SGHDT, CDR2 YYEEEE. The CDR3 has 14 residues. Full variable domain (outside the CDR3, taken from reference TRBV5-6 and TRBJ1-4): DAGVTQSPTHLIKTRGQQVTLRCSPKSGHDTVSWYQQALGQGPQFIFQYYEEEERQRGNFPDRFSGHQFPNYSSELNVNALLLGDSALYLCASNPHRDTEKLFFGSGTQLSVL.

The gene calls are TRBV30 and TRBJ2-1; D ambiguous. This CDR3 region has 14 residues. CDR1 is GTSNPN, CDR2 SVGIG, per germline (reference sequence). The germline V and J ends were trimmed by 4 bases and 5 bases, with 15 bases remaining between them. The CDR3 DNA is TGTGCCTGGACACGGGCAAGCGTAAACAATGAGCAGTTCTTC. Encoded protein: CAWTRASVNNEQFF.

V usage is TRBV27 and J usage is TRBJ1-1; maybe TRBD1 (5 bases). The CDR3 consists of 15 residues. V was shortened by 8 bases and J by 3 bases, with 19 bases between the two germline ends. Germline V lookup: CDR1 MNHEY, CDR2 SMNVEV (reference sequence). CDR3 protein: CASLIGTGPYTEAFF. CDR3 bases: TGTGCCAGCTTAATTGGGACGGGGCCTTACACTGAAGCTTTCTTT.

The chain uses TRBV18 and TRBJ2-7; 8 bases are a match to TRBD2. Germline values: CDR1 KGHSH, CDR2 LQKENI. The CDR3 has 17 amino acids. With 0 bases clipped from V and 3 bases from J, the junction kept 10 bases outside the gene matches. This CDR3 reads CASSPPLLTGGNYEQYF. The CDR3, as DNA: TGTGCCAGCTCACCACCGTTGTTAACGGGGGGGAACTACGAGCAGTACTTC.

The rearrangement uses TRBV7-9 and TRBJ1-1, with a tentative D call TRBD1 (5 bases). V gave up 8 bases and J gave up 3 bases, with 13 bases separating them. Germline V gives CDR1 SEHNR, CDR2 FQNEAQ (reference sequence). This CDR3 is 13 amino acids long. CDR3 coding DNA: TGTGCCAGCTCCCCCGGGGGTGACACTGAAGCTTTCTTT. As protein: CASSPGGDTEAFF.

J is TRBJ1-4 and V is TRBV6-1; 7 nucleotides agree with TRBD1. The V and J ends lost 8 bases and 7 bases, in that order; junction bases with no gene match: 13. Germline loops: CDR1 MNHNS, CDR2 SASEGT. The CDR3 length is 15 residues. This chain's CDR3 is CASDVLQGRGEKLFF. DNA of the CDR3: TGTGCCAGCGATGTTCTACAGGGGAGAGGTGAAAAACTGTTTTTT.

This chain joins TRBV30 and TRBJ1-2; 7 bases align to TRBD1. Germline V lookup: CDR1 GTSNPN, CDR2 SVGIG (reference sequence). The CDR3 is 17 amino acids. The V segment lost 0 bases and the J segment 4 bases; nucleotides outside the gene matches: 14. Here the CDR3 reads CAWSVRDRAILFYGYTF. For the CDR3, the DNA is TGTGCCTGGAGTGTACGGGACAGAGCCATCCTTTTCTATGGCTACACCTTC.

The chain uses TRBV7-6 and TRBJ2-7; 14 bases match TRBD2. V lost 3 bases to trimming and J lost 3 bases; unmatched junction nucleotides: 10. The CDR3 loop spans 18 amino acids. CDR1 is SGHVS and CDR2 is FNYEAQ in the germline V gene. The CDR3 here is CASSFGTSGSKRVYEQYF. The DNA for the CDR3 is TGTGCCAGCAGCTTCGGGACTAGCGGGAGTAAGAGGGTCTACGAGCAGTACTTC.

The chain carries TRBV19 and TRBJ2-7; D is uncertain. Germline V gene sequence: CDR1 LNHDA, CDR2 SQIVND (reference sequence). V was shortened by 3 bases and J by 3 bases, with 15 bases between the two germline ends. The CDR3 contains 15 residues. CDR3 protein: CASSISYRARYEQYF. The CDR3 coding sequence is TGTGCCAGTAGTATTTCCTACCGCGCTCGCTACGAGCAGTACTTC.

The chain employs TRBV19 and TRBJ1-5, with D uncertain. The CDR3 has 12 residues. CDR1 and CDR2 from the germline V gene are LNHDA and SQIVND (reference sequence). V was trimmed by 5 bases and J by 5 bases, leaving 7 bases between them. CDR3: CASSVNHQPQHF. CDR3 in DNA: TGTGCCAGTAGTGTCAACCATCAGCCCCAGCATTTT.

The chain carries TRBV30 and TRBJ1-3, with D perhaps TRBD1 (5 bases). Trimming took off 2 bases at V and 0 bases at J, with 17 bases between the two ends. The germline CDR1 and CDR2 sequences are GTSNPN and SVGIG (reference sequence). The CDR3 runs to 17 residues. This CDR3 reads CAWSFQPTAGSGNTIYF. CDR3 bases: TGTGCCTGGAGTTTCCAACCGACAGCGGGCTCTGGAAACACCATATATTTT.

V and J are TRBV14 and TRBJ1-2, with D unclear. From germline, CDR1 is SGHDN and CDR2 FVKESK. V lost 1 base and J 7 bases, leaving 10 bases between the germline ends. The CDR3 runs 13 residues. Here the CDR3 reads CASSQARFLGYTF. In nucleotides, the CDR3 is TGTGCCAGCAGCCAAGCCCGATTTCTTGGCTACACCTTC.

The V call is TRBV4-3, the J call TRBJ2-3, with D perhaps TRBD1 or TRBD2 (6 bases each). V was clipped by 0 bases and J by 3 bases, with 25 bases between them. The CDR3 extends over 20 amino acids. Germline assignment: CDR1 LGHNA and CDR2 YSLEER. The CDR3 DNA is TGCGCCAGCAGCCAAGATGGCGGGGATAACAGGGAGGATCGGACAGATACGCAGTATTTT. Protein product: CASSQDGGDNREDRTDTQYF.